This TCR beta chain was profiled in a study of response to subunit inactivated influenza vaccine (dated by TCRdb to 2017 to 2018). Regarding the research as a whole: Deep quantitative T cell receptor repertoire profiling was used in the study to track responses to a trivalent subunit inactivated influenza vaccine.

V and J are truncated by 4 bases and 2 bases respectively, leaving an intervening sequence of 16 bases. The germline V gene sets CDR1 to SGDLS and CDR2 to YYNGEE. The CDR3 holds 15 amino acids from the cysteine to the phenylalanine. Just the 45-base CDR3 DNA is kept, in frame starting at base 1. Broader findings and caveats from the paper: The authors suggested that each seasonal influenza vaccination may recruit only a limited number of new T cells.

The library was produced with RT-PCR. The instrument was an Illumina HiSeq 2500. TCRdb trimmed public reads at Q25 via fastp, called clones via MiXCR and kept in-frame beta chains. Under each unique CDR3 protein, matching rows form one entry showing the most common genes and DNA. Recorded for this sample are around 540,000 distinct CDR3 sequences; roughly 10% of them occurred a single time. The biggest ten clones account for around 9.6% of the sample. This clonotype was observed a handful of times. Its target antigen remains unknown. There are no base qualities to consult, and no much larger clone falls within one base.

The V and J segments used are TRBV9 and TRBJ2-7; confidence is insufficient to name the D gene. The source of this sequence is a man aged 50 or older who received an inactivated influenza vaccine. Donor details come from another sample of the same person, matched by shared clones. Sequencing was performed on PBMCs from blood, taken on the day of vaccination. The DNA is TGTGCCAGCAGCTTGGGCTCCCTCGGCACCTACGAGCAGTACTTC. This sequence encodes CASSLGSLGTYEQYF.